The sequence of this TCR beta chain was determined in a study of memory CD4+ T cells and cytomegalovirus serostatus. Background on the study: This sample comes from healthy Belgian adults, about nine CMV seropositive, approximately 24 seronegative. Study-wide points: A US-trained random forest predicted CMV serostatus with median AUC around 0.91.

In the source study's methods: Out-of-frame sequences were removed, leaving roughly 2,200,000 distinct TCRbeta sequences. Using immunoSEQ multiplex PCR, the repertoire was profiled, and TCRdb retains in-frame clones only, with some absent. Clone size and V and J calls were adopted from that table, with D and trimming inferred from the DNA. Of under 80,000 clones listed, more than 75% were seen once; the top ten hold around 0.9%. The sort gate was single viable CD3+CD4+CD8-CD45RO+ cells for memory CD4+ T cells. After thawing, CD4+ T cells were positively selected. Remarks on this clone: The antigen is not known.

What was sequenced was memory CD4+ T cells from blood. This TCR was recovered from an adult in good health and CMV-seronegative.

The CDR3 DNA follows: TGTGCCAGCAAAAACATTCCCGGGGAGCTGTTTTTT. As protein: CASKNIPGELFF. The chain couples TRBV27 to TRBJ2-2; no clear D. The germline V gene has CDR1 MNHEY and CDR2 SMNVEV (reference sequence). Trimming left V 7 bases short and J 6 bases short, with 9 bases between. The CDR3 runs to 12 residues.